This TCR beta chain was captured by sequencing in a study of cytomegalovirus exposure and HLA in healthy donors. Germline values: CDR1 GTSNPN, CDR2 SVGIG (reference sequence). The CDR3 runs 14 residues. After removal of 2 bases from V and 4 bases from J, the junction contained 3 bases not matched to a gene. In the case of this clone: Other DNA sequences in the same sample also yield this CDR3.

With 60 Vbeta and 13 Jbeta primers, the PCR was carried out. Assay: immunoSEQ multiplex PCR; the TCRdb copy retains only in-frame clones and omits some. The sample consists of 130,000 or so clones, more than 80% of them appearing once. Sequences were obtained from PBMCs. This chain connects TRBV30 to TRBJ2-1; 9 positions agree with TRBD1. This sequence was found in a woman between 25 and 40 years old in good health and CMV-seropositive. This chain's CDR3 is CAWSLGQGYNEQFF. The CDR3 bases are TGTGCCTGGAGTCTAGGACAGGGGTACAATGAGCAGTTCTTC.